Each of the 24 T cell receptor beta chains below was sequenced from the same sample in a study of glioma-infiltrating T cells. TCR alpha and beta CDR3 regions were amplified from RNA using iRepertoire nested multiplex PCR. TCRdb ran MiXCR on the multiplex PCR reads and lists one entry per CDR3 protein. Of about 140,000 distinct CDR3 sequences in the sample, 35% to 50% were seen once. The source material was glioma tissue, nonneoplastic brain tissue, or PBMCs (not recorded which). The receptors were gathered from a human donor with low-grade glioma or glioblastoma, undergoing nonglioma brain surgery, or in good health (not recorded which).

The V call is TRBV7-9, the J call TRBJ2-7; TRBD2 agrees at 11 bases. This CDR3 comprises 16 residues. V was pared by 6 bases and J by 0 bases, with 7 bases of the junction left unmatched. Germline V gene lookup returns CDR1 SEHNR and CDR2 FQNEAQ (reference sequence). The CDR3 protein is CASSRTSGSDSYEQYF. In DNA form, the CDR3 reads TGTGCCAGCAGTCGAACTAGCGGGAGCGACTCCTACGAGCAGTACTTC.

This clonotype showed up just a few times. The rearrangement joins TRBV7-9 to TRBJ1-1; unclear D gene. The CDR3 is made up of 15 amino acids. Germline lookup yields CDR1 SEHNR and CDR2 FQNEAQ (reference sequence). Trimming cost V 3 bases and J 1 base, with 12 bases left between them. This CDR3 is CASSFIDRTNTEAFF. For the CDR3, the DNA is TGTGCCAGCAGCTTCATTGACCGGACGAACACTGAAGCTTTCTTT.

The gene calls are TRBV7-9 and TRBJ2-3, with D possibly being TRBD1 (6 bases). The germline gives CDR1 SEHNR, CDR2 FQNEAQ (reference sequence). The CDR3 totals 15 residues. Trimming cost V 3 bases and J 0 bases, with 10 bases left between them. The CDR3 DNA reads TGTGCCAGCAGCTTCGGGACAACTAGCACAGATACGCAGTATTTT. Protein product: CASSFGTTSTDTQYF.

The V and J genes are TRBV7-9 and TRBJ2-1, with 9 bases identical to TRBD2. CDR1 is SEHNR, CDR2 FQNEAQ, per germline (reference sequence). Trimming cost V 8 bases and J 4 bases; bases outside gene matches: 6. The CDR3 is made up of 14 amino acids. CDR3 nucleotide sequence: TGTGCCAGCGGGACTAGCCTCTTTTACAATGAGCAGTTCTTC. Protein: CASGTSLFYNEQFF.

This clonotype occurred once. The chain recombines TRBV4-2 with TRBJ2-7, with a possible D match to TRBD2 (6 bases). This CDR3 is 12 amino acids long. Trimming removed 4 bases at V and 7 bases at J, with 11 bases between. The germline V gene encodes CDR1 LGHNA and CDR2 YNFKEQ. CDR3 DNA sequence: TGTGCCAGCAGCCTCGCCGCGGGAGAGCAGTACTTC. The encoded protein is CASSLAAGEQYF.

The CDR3 sequence: CASSVSGGDTIYF. The CDR3 DNA sequence: TGTGCCAGCAGTGTTAGCGGGGGAGACACCATATATTTT. This chain connects TRBV2 to TRBJ1-3; possible D gene TRBD1, 5 bases. The CDR3 has 13 amino acids. The V gene lost 4 bases and the J gene lost 8 bases, with 12 bases spanning the gap. Germline lookup yields CDR1 SNHLY and CDR2 FYNNEI. The entire variable domain, with the rest obtained from reference TRBV2 and TRBJ1-3, is as follows: EPEVTQTPSHQVTQMGQEVILRCVPISNHLYFYWYRQILGQKVEFLVSFYNNEISEKSEIFDDQFSVERPDGSNFTLKIRSTKLEDSAMYFCASSVSGGDTIYFGEGSWLTVV.

The V and J genes are TRBV20-1 and TRBJ2-3; D gene uncertain. Germline V gene lookup returns CDR1 DFQATT and CDR2 SNEGSKA (reference sequence). Between the trimmed V and J ends, which lost 0 bases and 4 bases, there was a span of 8 bases. The CDR3 sequence is 13 residues long. The CDR3 DNA sequence: TGCAGTGCTAGAGATTCACGGGCAGATACGCAGTATTTT. Its translation is CSARDSRADTQYF.

CDR3 coding DNA: TGTGCCAGCAGTGAATTCTTGGTTTACGAGCAGTACTTC. Encoded protein: CASSEFLVYEQYF. The chain employs TRBV2 and TRBJ2-7; D is uncertain. The CDR3 runs 13 residues. Trimming took off 2 bases at V and 4 bases at J, with 9 bases between the two ends. CDR1 and CDR2 (germline): SNHLY, FYNNEI.

Here the CDR3 reads CASADSNSYEQYF. The CDR3 nucleotides read TGTGCCAGCGCCGACAGTAACTCCTACGAGCAGTACTTC. This rearrangement joins TRBV7-9 to TRBJ2-7; D might be TRBD1 (5 bases). The V gene lost 8 bases and the J gene lost 0 bases, with 11 bases spanning the gap. Germline V CDR1 and CDR2: SEHNR, FQNEAQ (reference sequence). The CDR3 extends over 13 amino acids.

J is TRBJ2-2 and V is TRBV6-1; D possibly matches TRBD1 or TRBD2 (5 bases each). Trimming left V 6 bases short and J 6 bases short, with 14 bases between. CDR3 length: 14 residues. The germline CDR1 and CDR2 sequences are MNHNS and SASEGT. Here the CDR3 reads CASSVQGEAGELFF. DNA for the CDR3: TGTGCCAGCAGCGTCCAGGGAGAGGCCGGGGAGCTGTTTTTT.

This clonotype turned up a few times. This rearrangement joins TRBV6-1 to TRBJ2-1, with TRBD2 identical over 13 bases. CDR3 length: 18 amino acids. Germline trimming cut 5 bases from V and 0 bases from J; bases unmatched to any gene: 7. CDR1 and CDR2 from the germline V gene are MNHNS and SASEGT. DNA for the CDR3: TGTGCCAGCAGTCCCGAGGGACTAGCGGGGAGCTCCTACAATGAGCAGTTCTTC. The encoded protein is CASSPEGLAGSSYNEQFF.

This sequence joins TRBV10-1 and TRBJ2-1; 14 nucleotides line up with TRBD2. Germline V gives CDR1 WNHNN, CDR2 SYGVQD (reference sequence). Trimming cost V 6 bases and J 5 bases; bases outside gene matches: 3. The CDR3 is made up of 15 amino acids. The CDR3 region is CASRPGLAGDNEQFF. The CDR3 region has the DNA TGCGCCAGCAGGCCGGGACTAGCGGGGGACAATGAGCAGTTCTTC.

This sequence joins TRBV7-2 and TRBJ2-3; D gene uncertain. Trimming pared 4 bases from V and 4 bases from J, leaving 12 bases between. Germline-derived CDR1 and CDR2 are SGHTA and FQGNSA. This CDR3 is 14 amino acids long. CDR3: CASSSPHGPDTQYF. The DNA of the CDR3 is TGTGCCAGCAGCTCCCCCCACGGGCCAGATACGCAGTATTTT.

V gene TRBV3-1 combines with J gene TRBJ1-5; D unresolved. Trimming removed 0 bases at V and 5 bases at J, with 5 bases between. This CDR3 is 13 amino acids long. From germline, CDR1 is LGHDT and CDR2 YNNKEL (reference sequence). The CDR3 reads CASSQEYDQPQHF. The CDR3 bases are TGTGCCAGCAGCCAAGAATATGATCAGCCCCAGCATTTT.

CDR3 region: CAISASTGGNSPLHF. The CDR3 region has the DNA TGTGCCATCAGTGCCTCGACAGGGGGTAATTCACCCCTCCACTTT. This chain links TRBV10-3 with TRBJ1-6; TRBD1 aligns across 9 bases. Germline values: CDR1 ENHRY, CDR2 SYGVKD. The CDR3 is 15 amino acids. The V and J ends lost 4 bases and 6 bases, in that order; junction bases with no gene match: 4.

The CDR3 sequence is CASSLTGSDTEAFF. The CDR3 nucleotides read TGTGCCAGCAGTTTAACGGGATCTGACACTGAAGCTTTCTTT. J is TRBJ1-1 and V is TRBV27; D ambiguous. The CDR3 covers 14 residues. Germline V gene sequence: CDR1 MNHEY, CDR2 SMNVEV (reference sequence). V lost 2 bases, J lost 3 bases, and 10 bases lay in between.

The gene calls are TRBV6-1 and TRBJ1-1, with D unclear. The length of the CDR3 is 13 residues. V dropped 5 bases and J dropped 1 base, with 8 bases sitting between them. CDR1 is MNHNS, CDR2 SASEGT, per germline. CDR3 sequence reads: CASSSPPNTEAFF. Here the CDR3 DNA reads TGTGCCAGCAGTTCGCCACCGAACACTGAAGCTTTCTTT.

The chain couples TRBV6-1 to TRBJ2-2, with D uncertain. This CDR3 contains 14 residues. Trimming removed 5 bases at V and 1 base at J, with 8 bases between. Germline CDR1 MNHNS, CDR2 SASEGT. Here the CDR3 reads CASSYAENTGELFF. CDR3 sequence (DNA): TGTGCCAGCAGTTACGCGGAGAACACCGGGGAGCTGTTTTTT.

This clonotype has a count of ten or more. The rearrangement uses TRBV27 and TRBJ1-1; D gene uncertain. The CDR3 sequence is 11 residues long. Germline CDR1 is MNHEY and CDR2 is SMNVEV (reference sequence). V dropped 6 bases and J dropped 7 bases, with 9 bases sitting between them. The CDR3 coding sequence is TGTGCCAGCAGGGGCGGGGTTGAAGCTTTCTTT. This translates into CASRGGVEAFF.

The chain recombines TRBV6-6 with TRBJ2-7; D call uncertain. Trimming shortened V by 6 bases and J by 6 bases, and 15 bases separated the two germline ends. The CDR3 is 13 residues long. In germline, CDR1 is MNHNY, CDR2 SVGAGI (reference sequence). The DNA for the CDR3 is TGTGCCAGCAGCCTCTACTCGTTCGGCGAGCAGTACTTC. Residues: CASSLYSFGEQYF.

This clonotype has only a few counts. CDR3: CASSSGENTEAFF. CDR3 DNA: TGTGCCAGCAGCTCCGGAGAGAACACTGAAGCTTTCTTT. The chain links TRBV7-6 to TRBJ1-1; no clear D gene. V lost 4 bases and J 1 base, leaving 7 bases between the germline ends. This CDR3 has 13 residues. CDR1 and CDR2 from the germline V gene are SGHVS and FNYEAQ.

On this clonotype itself: A read error may produce the germline difference seen at one junction end. This chain joins TRBV6-5 and TRBJ1-5, with D uncertain. This CDR3 comprises 13 residues. The germline V gene has CDR1 MNHEY and CDR2 SVGAGI. The CDR3 sequence: CASSEWEGSPRHF. CDR3 in DNA: TGCGCCAGCAGTGAGTGGGAGGGCTCGCCCCGGCATTTT.

The V and J genes are TRBV6-1 and TRBJ2-1; tentatively, D is TRBD2 (5 bases). Deletions cut 8 bases from V and 0 bases from J, with 8 bases between. The CDR3 length is 13 residues. Germline V gene data show CDR1 as MNHNS and CDR2 as SASEGT. Written as DNA, the CDR3 is TGTGCCAGCGAGAGGGCCTCCTACAATGAGCAGTTCTTC. Protein product: CASERASYNEQFF.

This clonotype showed up just a few times. The CDR3 loop is CASSYGRGFSGYTF. DNA of the CDR3: TGTGCCAGCAGTTATGGCAGGGGCTTCTCCGGCTACACCTTC. The chain combines TRBV6-1 with TRBJ1-2; D may be TRBD1 (6 bases). The V gene lost 5 bases and the J gene lost 8 bases, with 18 bases spanning the gap. This CDR3 spans 14 amino acids. Germline V lookup: CDR1 MNHNS, CDR2 SASEGT.